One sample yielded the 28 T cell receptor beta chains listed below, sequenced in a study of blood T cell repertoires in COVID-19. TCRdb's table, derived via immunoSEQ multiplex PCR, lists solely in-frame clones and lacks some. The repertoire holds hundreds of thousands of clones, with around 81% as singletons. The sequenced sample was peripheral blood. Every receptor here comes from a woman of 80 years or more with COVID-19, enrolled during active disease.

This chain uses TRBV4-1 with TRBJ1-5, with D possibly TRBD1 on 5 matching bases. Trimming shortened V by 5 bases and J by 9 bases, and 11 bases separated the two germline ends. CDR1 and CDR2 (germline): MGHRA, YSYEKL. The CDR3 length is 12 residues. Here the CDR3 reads CASSSPGGPQHF. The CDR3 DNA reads TGCGCCAGCAGCTCTCCCGGGGGGCCCCAGCATTTT.

DNA of the CDR3: TGTGCCAGCAGCGTAGCCCCTCTTTCCCTAGAGACCCAGTACTTC. Residues: CASSVAPLSLETQYF. The genes are TRBV9 and TRBJ2-5; no firm D call. The CDR3 is 15 residues long. The germline V and J ends were trimmed by 0 bases and 4 bases, with 13 bases remaining between them. Germline CDR1 reads SGDLS; CDR2 reads YYNGEE.

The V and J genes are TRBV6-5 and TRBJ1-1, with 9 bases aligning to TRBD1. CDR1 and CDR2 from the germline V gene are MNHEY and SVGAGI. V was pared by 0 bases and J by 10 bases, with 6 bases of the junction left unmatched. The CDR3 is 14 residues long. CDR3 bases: TGTGCCAGCAGTTACTCCGGGACAGGGATGGTAGCTTTCTTT. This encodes CASSYSGTGMVAFF.

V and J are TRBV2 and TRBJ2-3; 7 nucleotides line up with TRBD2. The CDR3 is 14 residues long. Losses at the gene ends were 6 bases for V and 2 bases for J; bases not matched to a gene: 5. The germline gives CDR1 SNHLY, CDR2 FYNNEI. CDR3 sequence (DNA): TGTGCCAGCAGAGCCGGACTAGACACAGATACGCAGTATTTT. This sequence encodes CASRAGLDTDTQYF.

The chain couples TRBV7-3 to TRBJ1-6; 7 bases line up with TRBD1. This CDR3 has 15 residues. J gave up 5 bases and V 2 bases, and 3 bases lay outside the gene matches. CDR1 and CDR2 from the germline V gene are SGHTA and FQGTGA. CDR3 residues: CASSLLGGHNSPLHF. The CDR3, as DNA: TGTGCCAGCAGCTTACTAGGGGGCCATAATTCACCCCTCCACTTT.

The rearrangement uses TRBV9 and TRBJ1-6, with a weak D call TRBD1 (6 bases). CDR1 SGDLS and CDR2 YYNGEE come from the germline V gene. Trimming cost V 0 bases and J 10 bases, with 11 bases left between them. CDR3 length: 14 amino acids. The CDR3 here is CASSVDTGISPLHF. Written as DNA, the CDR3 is TGTGCCAGCAGCGTAGATACAGGGATCTCACCCCTCCACTTT.

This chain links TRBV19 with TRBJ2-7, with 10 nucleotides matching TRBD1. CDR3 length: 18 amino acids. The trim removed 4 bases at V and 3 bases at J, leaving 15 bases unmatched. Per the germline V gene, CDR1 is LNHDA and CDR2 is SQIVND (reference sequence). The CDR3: CASSTTTLDRGRSYEQYF. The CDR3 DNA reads TGTGCCAGTAGTACGACAACCCTAGACAGGGGGCGCAGCTACGAGCAGTACTTC.

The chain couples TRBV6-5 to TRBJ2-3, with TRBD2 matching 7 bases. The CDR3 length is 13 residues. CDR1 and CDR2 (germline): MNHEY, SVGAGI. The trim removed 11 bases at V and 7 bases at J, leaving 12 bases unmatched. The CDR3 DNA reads TGTGCCGCCCGCCCTAGCGGCTCAAATACGCAGTATTTT. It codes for CAARPSGSNTQYF.

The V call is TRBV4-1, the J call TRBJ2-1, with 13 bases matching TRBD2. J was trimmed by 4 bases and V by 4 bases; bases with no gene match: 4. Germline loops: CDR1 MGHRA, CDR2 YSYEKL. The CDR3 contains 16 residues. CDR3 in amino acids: CASSRRTSGSYNEQFF. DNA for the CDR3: TGCGCCAGCAGCCGCCGGACTAGCGGGAGTTACAATGAGCAGTTCTTC.

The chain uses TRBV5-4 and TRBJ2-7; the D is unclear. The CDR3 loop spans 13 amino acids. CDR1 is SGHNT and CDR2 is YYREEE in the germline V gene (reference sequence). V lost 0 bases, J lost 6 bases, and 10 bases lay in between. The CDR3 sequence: CASSLVSSAEQYF. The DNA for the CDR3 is TGTGCCAGCAGCTTGGTCAGTTCCGCCGAGCAGTACTTC.

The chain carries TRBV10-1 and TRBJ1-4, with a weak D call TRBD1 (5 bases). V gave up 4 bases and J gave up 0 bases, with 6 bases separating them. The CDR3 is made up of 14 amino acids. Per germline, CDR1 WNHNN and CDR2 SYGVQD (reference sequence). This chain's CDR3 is CASSAGATNEKLFF. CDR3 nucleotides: TGCGCCAGCAGTGCGGGGGCAACTAATGAAAAACTGTTTTTT.

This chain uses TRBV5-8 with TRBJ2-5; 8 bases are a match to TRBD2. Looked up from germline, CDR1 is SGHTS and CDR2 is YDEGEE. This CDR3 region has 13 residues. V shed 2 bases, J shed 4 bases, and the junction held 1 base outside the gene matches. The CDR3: CASSFSGVETQYF. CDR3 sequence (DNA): TGTGCCAGCAGCTTTAGCGGGGTAGAGACCCAGTACTTC.

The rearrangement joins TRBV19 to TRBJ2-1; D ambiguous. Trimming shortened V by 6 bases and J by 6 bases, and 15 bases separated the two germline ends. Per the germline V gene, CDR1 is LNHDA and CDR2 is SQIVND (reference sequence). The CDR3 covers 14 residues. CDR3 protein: CASSRTPPGNEQFF. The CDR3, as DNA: TGTGCCAGTAGCCGAACTCCCCCCGGCAATGAGCAGTTCTTC.

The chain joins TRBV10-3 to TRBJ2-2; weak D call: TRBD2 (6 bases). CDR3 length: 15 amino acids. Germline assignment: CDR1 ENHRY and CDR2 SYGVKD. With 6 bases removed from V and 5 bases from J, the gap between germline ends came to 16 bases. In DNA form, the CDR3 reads TGTGCCATCAGAGACACCGGGACTCAAACCGGGGAGCTGTTTTTT. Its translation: CAIRDTGTQTGELFF.

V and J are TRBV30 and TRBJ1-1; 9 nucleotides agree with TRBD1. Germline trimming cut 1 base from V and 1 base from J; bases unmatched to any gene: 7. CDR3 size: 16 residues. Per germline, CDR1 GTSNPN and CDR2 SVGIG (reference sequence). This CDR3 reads CAWSANRGLENTEAFF. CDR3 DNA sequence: TGTGCCTGGAGTGCAAACAGGGGGCTGGAGAACACTGAAGCTTTCTTT.

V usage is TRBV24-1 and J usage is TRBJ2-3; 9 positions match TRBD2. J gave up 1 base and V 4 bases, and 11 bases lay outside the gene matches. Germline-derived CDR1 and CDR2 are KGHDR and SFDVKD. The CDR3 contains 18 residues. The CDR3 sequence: CATSDPPLAGGGTDTQYF. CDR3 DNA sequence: TGTGCCACCAGTGACCCTCCACTAGCGGGCGGGGGCACAGATACGCAGTATTTT.

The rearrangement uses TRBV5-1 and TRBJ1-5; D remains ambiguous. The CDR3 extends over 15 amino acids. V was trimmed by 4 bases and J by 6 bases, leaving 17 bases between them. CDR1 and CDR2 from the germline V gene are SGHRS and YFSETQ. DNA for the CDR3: TGCGCCAGCAGCCCGGAGGGTTCGAGTAGTCAGCCCCAGCATTTT. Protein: CASSPEGSSSQPQHF.

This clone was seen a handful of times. CDR3 residues: CASSFTGSEQPQHF. Here the CDR3 DNA reads TGTGCCAGCAGTTTCACAGGGTCAGAACAGCCCCAGCATTTT. The chain employs TRBV27 and TRBJ1-5, with D possibly matching TRBD1 (6 bases). Germline CDR1 and CDR2: MNHEY and SMNVEV (reference sequence). The CDR3 covers 14 residues. V dropped 3 bases and J dropped 7 bases, with 13 bases sitting between them.

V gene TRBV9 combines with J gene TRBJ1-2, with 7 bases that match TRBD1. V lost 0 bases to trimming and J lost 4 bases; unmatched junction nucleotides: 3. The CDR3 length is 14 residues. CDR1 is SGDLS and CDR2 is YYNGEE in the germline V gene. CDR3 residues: CASSVGQGTYGYTF. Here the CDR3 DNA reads TGTGCCAGCAGCGTAGGACAGGGCACCTATGGCTACACCTTC. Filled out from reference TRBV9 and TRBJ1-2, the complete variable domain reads DSGVTQTPKHLITATGQRVTLRCSPRSGDLSVYWYQQSLDQGLQFLIQYYNGEERAKGNILERFSAQQFPDLHSELNLSSLELGDSALYFCASSVGQGTYGYTFGSGTRLTVV.

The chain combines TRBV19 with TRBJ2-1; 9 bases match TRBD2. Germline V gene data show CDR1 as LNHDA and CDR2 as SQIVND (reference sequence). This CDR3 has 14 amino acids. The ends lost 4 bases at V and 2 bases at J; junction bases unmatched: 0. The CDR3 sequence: CASSSGRAYNEQFF. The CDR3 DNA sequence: TGTGCCAGTAGTAGCGGGAGGGCCTACAATGAGCAGTTCTTC.

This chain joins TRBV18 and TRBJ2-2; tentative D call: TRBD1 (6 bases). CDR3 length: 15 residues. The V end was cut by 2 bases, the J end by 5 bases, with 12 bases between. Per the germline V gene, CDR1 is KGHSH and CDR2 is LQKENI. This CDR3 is CASSPTQGRTGELFF. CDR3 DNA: TGTGCCAGCTCACCAACCCAGGGGCGGACCGGGGAGCTGTTTTTT.

The CDR3, as DNA: TGCGCCAGCAGCCAAGATAGGGTAGCGGTATACAATGAGCAGTTCTTC. It is translated as CASSQDRVAVYNEQFF. The V call is TRBV4-1, the J call TRBJ2-1; D possibly corresponds to TRBD2 (6 bases). V gave up 0 bases and J gave up 4 bases, with 13 bases separating them. This CDR3 has 16 residues. CDR1 is MGHRA, CDR2 YSYEKL, per germline.

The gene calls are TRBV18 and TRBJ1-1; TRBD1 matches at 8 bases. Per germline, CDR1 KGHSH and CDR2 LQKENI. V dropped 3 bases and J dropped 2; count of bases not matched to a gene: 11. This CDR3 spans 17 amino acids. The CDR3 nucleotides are TGTGCCAGCTCACCCTTCTTCCGGACAGGGACAAACACTGAAGCTTTCTTT. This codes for CASSPFFRTGTNTEAFF.

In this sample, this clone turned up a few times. Here the CDR3 reads CASSLSFQEPQHF. In DNA, the CDR3 is TGTGCCAGCAGCTTATCGTTTCAGGAGCCCCAGCATTTT. V is TRBV7-8 and J is TRBJ1-5, with D hard to call. This CDR3 has 13 amino acids. Germline V gene sequence: CDR1 SGHVS, CDR2 FQNEAQ. The V end was cut by 2 bases, the J end by 8 bases, with 10 bases between.

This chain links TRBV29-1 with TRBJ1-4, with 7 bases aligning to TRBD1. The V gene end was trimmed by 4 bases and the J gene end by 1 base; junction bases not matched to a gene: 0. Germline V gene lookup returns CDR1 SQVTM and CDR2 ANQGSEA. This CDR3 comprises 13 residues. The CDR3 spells CSVAGGTNEKLFF. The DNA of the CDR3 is TGCAGCGTTGCAGGGGGAACTAATGAAAAACTGTTTTTT.

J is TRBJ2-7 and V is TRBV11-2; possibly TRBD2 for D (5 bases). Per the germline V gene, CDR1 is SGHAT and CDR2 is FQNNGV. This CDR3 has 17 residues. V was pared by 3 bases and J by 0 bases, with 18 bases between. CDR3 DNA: TGTGCCAGCAGCTTGGATGGGCAGCGGTTCAGCTCCTACGAGCAGTACTTC. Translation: CASSLDGQRFSSYEQYF.

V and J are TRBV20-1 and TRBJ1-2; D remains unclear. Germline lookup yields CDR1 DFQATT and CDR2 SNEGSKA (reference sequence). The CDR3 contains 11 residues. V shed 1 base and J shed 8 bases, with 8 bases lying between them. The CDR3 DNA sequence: TGCAGTGCTAGAGTTGAGATGGGCTACACCTTC. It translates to CSARVEMGYTF.

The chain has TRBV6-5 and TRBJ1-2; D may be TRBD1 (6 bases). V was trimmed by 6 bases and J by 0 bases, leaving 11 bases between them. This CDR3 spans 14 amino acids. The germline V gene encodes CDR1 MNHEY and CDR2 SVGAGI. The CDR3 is CASRYQGTNYGYTF. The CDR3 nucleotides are TGTGCCAGCAGGTATCAGGGGACTAACTATGGCTACACCTTC.